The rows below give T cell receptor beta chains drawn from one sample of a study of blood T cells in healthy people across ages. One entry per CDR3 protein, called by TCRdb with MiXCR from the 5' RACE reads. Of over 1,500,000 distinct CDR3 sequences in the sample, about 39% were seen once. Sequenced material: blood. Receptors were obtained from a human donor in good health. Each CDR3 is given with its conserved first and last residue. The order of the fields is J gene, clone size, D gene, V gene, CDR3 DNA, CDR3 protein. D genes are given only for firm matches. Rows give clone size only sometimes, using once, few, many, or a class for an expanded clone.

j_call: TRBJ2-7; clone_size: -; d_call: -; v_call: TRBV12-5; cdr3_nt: TGTGCTAGTGGTCGGGACAACTCCTACGAGCAGTACTTC; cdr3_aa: CASGRDNSYEQYF
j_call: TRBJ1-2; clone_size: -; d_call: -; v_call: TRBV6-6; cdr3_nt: TGTGCCAGCAGCAAAGACAGGATCTATGGCTACACCTTC; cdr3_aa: CASSKDRIYGYTF
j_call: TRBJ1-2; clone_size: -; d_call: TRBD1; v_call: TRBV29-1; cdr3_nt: TGCAGCGTTGAACACAGGGGTGGCTACACCTTC; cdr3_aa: CSVEHRGGYTF
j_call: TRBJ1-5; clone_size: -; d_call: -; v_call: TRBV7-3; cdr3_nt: TGTGCCAGCAGCTCTGGGGGCCCGGTACTGGTGGAGCCCCAGCATTTT; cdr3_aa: CASSSGGPVLVEPQHF
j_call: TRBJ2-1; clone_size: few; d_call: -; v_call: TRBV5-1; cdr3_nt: TGCGCCAGCAGCTTGGGCTGGAGTCGGCTAGCTGGCTATGAGCAGTTCTTC; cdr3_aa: CASSLGWSRLAGYEQFF
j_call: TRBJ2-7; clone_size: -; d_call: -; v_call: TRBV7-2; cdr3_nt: TGTGCCAGCAGTTTTGGTGTAGGACCCCAATACGAGCAGTACTTC; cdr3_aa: CASSFGVGPQYEQYF
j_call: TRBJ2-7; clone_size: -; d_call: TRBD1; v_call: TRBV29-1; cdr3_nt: TGCAGCGCAGGGGACAGCGCCTACGAGCAGTACTTC; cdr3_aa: CSAGDSAYEQYF
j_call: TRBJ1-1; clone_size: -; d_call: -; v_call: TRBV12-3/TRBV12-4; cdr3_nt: TGTGCCAGCAGTTTAGGTCCTTCCTCCGCTTTCTTT; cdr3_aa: CASSLGPSSAFF
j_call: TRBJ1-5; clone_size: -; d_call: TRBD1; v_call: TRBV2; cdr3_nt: TGTGCCAGCAGTGGCTACAGGGGGGCGGGCAATCAGCCCCAGCATTTT; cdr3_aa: CASSGYRGAGNQPQHF
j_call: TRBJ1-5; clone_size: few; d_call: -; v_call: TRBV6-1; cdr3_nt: TGTGCCAGCAGTGGCACATCTAGCAATCAGCCCCAGCATTTT; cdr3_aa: CASSGTSSNQPQHF
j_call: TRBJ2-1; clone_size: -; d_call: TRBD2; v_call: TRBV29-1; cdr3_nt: TGCAGCGGCCTACTAGCGGACTACAATGAGCAGTTCTTC; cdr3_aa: CSGLLADYNEQFF
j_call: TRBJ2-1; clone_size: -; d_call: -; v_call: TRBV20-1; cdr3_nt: TGCAGTGCTAGTTGGGTAGGGTCCTACAATGAGCAGTTCTTC; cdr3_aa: CSASWVGSYNEQFF
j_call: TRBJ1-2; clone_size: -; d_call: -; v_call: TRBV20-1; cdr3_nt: TGCAGTGCTAGACTCTATTTAGGCTACACCTTC; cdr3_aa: CSARLYLGYTF
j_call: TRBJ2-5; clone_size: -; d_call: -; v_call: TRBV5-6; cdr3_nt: TGTGCCAGCAGCTACTCCTGGGGCCCGCAAGAGACCCAGTACTTC; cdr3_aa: CASSYSWGPQETQYF
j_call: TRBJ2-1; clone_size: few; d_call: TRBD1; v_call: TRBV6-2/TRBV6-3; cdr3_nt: TGTGCCAGCAGTTACGGGGACAGCTACAGCTCCTACAATGAGCAGTTCTTC; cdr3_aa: CASSYGDSYSSYNEQFF
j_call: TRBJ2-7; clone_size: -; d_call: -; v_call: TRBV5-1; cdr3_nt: TGCGCCAGCAGCTTGGTTTCCGGGATTCTCGAGCAGTACTTC; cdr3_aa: CASSLVSGILEQYF
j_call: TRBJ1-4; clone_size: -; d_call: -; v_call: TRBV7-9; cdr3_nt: TGTGCCAGCAGCTCCTTAACAGTGGTGGGTGAAAAACTGTTTTTT; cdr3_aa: CASSSLTVVGEKLFF
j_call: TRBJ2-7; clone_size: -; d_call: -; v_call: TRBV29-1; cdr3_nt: TGCAGCGTTGAAGAGTCGAGGCCCCTGGGCCCCTACTACGAGCAGTACTTC; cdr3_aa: CSVEESRPLGPYYEQYF
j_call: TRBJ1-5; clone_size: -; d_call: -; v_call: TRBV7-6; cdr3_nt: TGTGCCAGCAGCTCCGGGACGAAAAATCAGCCCCAGCATTTT; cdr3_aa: CASSSGTKNQPQHF
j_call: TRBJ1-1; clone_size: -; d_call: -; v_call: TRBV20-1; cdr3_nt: TGCAGTGCTAGAGACCATAGATGGAACACTGAAGCTTTCTTT; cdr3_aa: CSARDHRWNTEAFF